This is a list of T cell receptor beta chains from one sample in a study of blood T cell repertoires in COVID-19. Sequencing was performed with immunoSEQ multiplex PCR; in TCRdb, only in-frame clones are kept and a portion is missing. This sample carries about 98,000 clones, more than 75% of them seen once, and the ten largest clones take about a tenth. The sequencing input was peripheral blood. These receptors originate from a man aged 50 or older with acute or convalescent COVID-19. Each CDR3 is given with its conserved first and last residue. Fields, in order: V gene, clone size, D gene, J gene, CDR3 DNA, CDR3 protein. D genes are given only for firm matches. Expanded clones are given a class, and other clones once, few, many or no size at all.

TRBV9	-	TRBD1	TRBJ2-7	TGTGCCAGCAGCAGAACGGGACAGGGGTTTGGCAACGAGCAGTACTTC	CASSRTGQGFGNEQYF
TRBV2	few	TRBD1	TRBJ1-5	TGTGCCAGCAGACCGGGACAGGGGGCATGGGGGAATCAGCCCCAGCATTTT	CASRPGQGAWGNQPQHF
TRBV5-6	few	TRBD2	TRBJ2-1	TGTGCCAGCAGCCGCAGCGGGAAGAATGAGCAGTTCTTC	CASSRSGKNEQFF
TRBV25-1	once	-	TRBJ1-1	TGTGCCACCTCGGAGGGTCGGGGTGAAGCTTTCTTT	CATSEGRGEAFF
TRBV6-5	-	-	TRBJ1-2	TGTGCCAGCAGTCGCTTTACAGGGATCAACTATGGCTACACCTTC	CASSRFTGINYGYTF
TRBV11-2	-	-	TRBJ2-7	TGTGCCAGCAGCCCCACAGGGTGGTCCTACGAGCAGTACTTC	CASSPTGWSYEQYF
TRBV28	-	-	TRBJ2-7	TGTGCCAGCATCGGGGCGGGGGCCTCTTCCTACGAGCAGTACTTC	CASIGAGASSYEQYF
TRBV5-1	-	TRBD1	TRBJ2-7	TGCGCCAGCAGCATGGACAGGGGGCCGAGCTCCTACGAGCAGTACTTC	CASSMDRGPSSYEQYF
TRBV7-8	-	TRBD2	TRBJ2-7	TGTGCCAGCAGCTTAGCATTTGCTAGCGGGAGGAAGAGGTACGAGCAGTACTTC	CASSLAFASGRKRYEQYF
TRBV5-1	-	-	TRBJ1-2	TGCGCCAGCAGCTTATCGGGGGTTGCTAATGGCTACACCTTC	CASSLSGVANGYTF
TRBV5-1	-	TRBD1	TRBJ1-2	TGCGCCAGCAGCTTGACAGGGGACTATGGCTACACCTTC	CASSLTGDYGYTF
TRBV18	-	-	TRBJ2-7	TGTGCCAGCTCACCACTGACTGACCTCTCAAGAAACGAGCAGTACTTC	CASSPLTDLSRNEQYF
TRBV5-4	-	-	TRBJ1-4	TGTGCCAGCAGCTATACAGGGCAGGAAAAACTGTTTTTT	CASSYTGQEKLFF
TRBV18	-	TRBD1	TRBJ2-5	TGTGCCAGCTCACCCATGACAGGGGGCGGACGGGAGACCCAGTACTTC	CASSPMTGGGRETQYF
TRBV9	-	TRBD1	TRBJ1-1	TGTGCCAGCAGCGTAGAAGCGGACAGGGTACCCTCTGAAGCTTTCTTT	CASSVEADRVPSEAFF
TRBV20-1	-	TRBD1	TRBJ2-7	TGCAGTGCTAGTGGGCAGGGGGAAACCTACGAGCAGTACTTC	CSASGQGETYEQYF
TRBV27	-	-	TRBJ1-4	TGTGCCAGCAGTTTCACCAGGGCAGCACCTACAACTAATGAAAAACTGTTTTTT	CASSFTRAAPTTNEKLFF
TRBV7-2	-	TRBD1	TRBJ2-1	TGTGCCAGCAGCTTAGACAGGGGCTCCTACAATGAGCAGTTCTTC	CASSLDRGSYNEQFF
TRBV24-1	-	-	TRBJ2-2	TGTGCCACCAAAACGTCAGGGGACACCGGGGAGCTGTTTTTT	CATKTSGDTGELFF
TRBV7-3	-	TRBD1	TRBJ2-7	TGTGCCAGCGGGACAGGGAAGGGCGAGCAGTACTTC	CASGTGKGEQYF
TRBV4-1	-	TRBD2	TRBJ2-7	TGCGCCAGCAGCCTAGCGGGCATATCCTACGAGCAGTACTTC	CASSLAGISYEQYF
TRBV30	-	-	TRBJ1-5	TGTGCCTGGAGTGTACTTGGGGGCGGGAGCAATCAGCCCCAGCATTTT	CAWSVLGGGSNQPQHF
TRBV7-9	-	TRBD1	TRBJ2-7	TGTGCCAGCAGCTCGACAGGGGGCGCGACCTACGAGCAGTACTTC	CASSSTGGATYEQYF
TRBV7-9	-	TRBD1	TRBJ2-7	TGTGCCAGCAGCCCTGGGACAGGGGGGTCCTACGAGCAGTACTTC	CASSPGTGGSYEQYF
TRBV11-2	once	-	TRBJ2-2	TGTGCCAGCAGCCCAATCCCCCAGAAGAACACCGGGGAGCTGTTTTTT	CASSPIPQKNTGELFF
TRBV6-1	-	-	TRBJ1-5	TGTGCCAGCAGTGGCCTTTCCGGGACTAGGATTAATCAGCCCCAGCATTTT	CASSGLSGTRINQPQHF
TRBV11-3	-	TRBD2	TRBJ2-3	TGTGCCAGCAGCTCCCAATCACTAGCGGGGACATCGCAGTATTTT	CASSSQSLAGTSQYF
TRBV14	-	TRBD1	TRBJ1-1	TGTGCCAGCAGCCAATCCGAGGGGGCGTTAATTGGGGCTTTCTTT	CASSQSEGALIGAFF
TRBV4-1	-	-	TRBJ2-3	TGCGCCAGCAGCCAAGTGTCTAGCACAGATACGCAGTATTTT	CASSQVSSTDTQYF
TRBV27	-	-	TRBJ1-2	TGTGCCAGCAGTTCCCCGTACAGGGAGCATGGCTACACCTTC	CASSSPYREHGYTF
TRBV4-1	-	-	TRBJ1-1	TGCGCCAGCAGCCAAGGCTATCCAGGAACCACTGAAGCTTTCTTT	CASSQGYPGTTEAFF
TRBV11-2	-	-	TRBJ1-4	TGTGCCAGCAGCTTAGAGTCGGGGAGTACTAATGAAAAACTGTTTTTT	CASSLESGSTNEKLFF
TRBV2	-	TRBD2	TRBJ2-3	TGTGCCAGCACGAGACTAGCGGGAGTAGGAGCAGATACGCAGTATTTT	CASTRLAGVGADTQYF
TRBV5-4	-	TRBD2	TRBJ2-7	TGTGCCAGCAGCCGGGGACCATCCGCGGGAGGCCCCACCTACGAGCAGTACTTC	CASSRGPSAGGPTYEQYF
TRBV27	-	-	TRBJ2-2	TGTGCCAGCATCCTGAGGCTAGGCACCGGGGAGCTGTTTTTT	CASILRLGTGELFF
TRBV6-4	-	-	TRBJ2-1	TGTGCCAGCAGTGACTCATTTGGGGGCCAGAGCTCCTACAATGAGCAGTTCTTC	CASSDSFGGQSSYNEQFF
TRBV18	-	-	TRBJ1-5	TGTGCCAGCTCACCGGTCGGGGAGGGCTCTCAGCCCCAGCATTTT	CASSPVGEGSQPQHF
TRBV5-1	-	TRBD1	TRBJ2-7	TGCGCCAGCAGCTGGGGACAGGACTACGAGCAGTACTTC	CASSWGQDYEQYF
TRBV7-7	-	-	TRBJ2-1	TGTGCTAGCAGCTTGGGGGGAGGACCTGAGCAGTTCTTC	CASSLGGGPEQFF
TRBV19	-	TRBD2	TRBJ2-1	TGTGCCAGTAGTCCCCGACTAGCGGGAGGGCCTGGTGAGCAGTTCTTC	CASSPRLAGGPGEQFF